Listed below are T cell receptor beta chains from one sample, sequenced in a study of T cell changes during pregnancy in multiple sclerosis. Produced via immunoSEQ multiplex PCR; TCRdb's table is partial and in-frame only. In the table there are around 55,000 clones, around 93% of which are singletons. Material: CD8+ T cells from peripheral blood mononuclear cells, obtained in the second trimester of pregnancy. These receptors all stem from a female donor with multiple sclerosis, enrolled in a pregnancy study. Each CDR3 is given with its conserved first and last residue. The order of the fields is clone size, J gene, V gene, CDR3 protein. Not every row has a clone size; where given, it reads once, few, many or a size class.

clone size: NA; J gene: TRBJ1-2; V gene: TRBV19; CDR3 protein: CASCAGETYGYTF
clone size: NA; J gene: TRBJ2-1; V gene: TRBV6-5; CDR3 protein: CASSTDRGYNEQFF
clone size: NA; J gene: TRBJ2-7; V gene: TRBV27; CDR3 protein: CASSLGGYRIYEQYF
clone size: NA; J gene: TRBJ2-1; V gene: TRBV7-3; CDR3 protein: CASSLPPGGGVFF
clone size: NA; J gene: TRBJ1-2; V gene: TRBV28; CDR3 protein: CASSDQGAEGYTF
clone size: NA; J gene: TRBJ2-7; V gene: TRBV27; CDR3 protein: CASSHDRVIPYEQYF
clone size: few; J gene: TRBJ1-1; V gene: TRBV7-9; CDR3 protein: CASSQTGGTEAFF
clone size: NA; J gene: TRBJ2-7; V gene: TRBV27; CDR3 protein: CASSTKGDSSFSYEQYF
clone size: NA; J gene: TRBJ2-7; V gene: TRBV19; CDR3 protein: CASSIAGGPNEQYF
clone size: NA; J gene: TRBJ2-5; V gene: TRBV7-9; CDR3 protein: CASWARGEETQYF
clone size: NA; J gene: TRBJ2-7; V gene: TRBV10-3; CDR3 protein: CAIGPGDRGLYEQYF
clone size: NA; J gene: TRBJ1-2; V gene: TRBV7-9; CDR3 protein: CASSSPGQGNYGYTF
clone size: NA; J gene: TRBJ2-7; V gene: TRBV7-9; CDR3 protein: CASSLNPGQEAYEQYF
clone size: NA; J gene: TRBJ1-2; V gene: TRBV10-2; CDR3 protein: CASSARDTIPLGYTF
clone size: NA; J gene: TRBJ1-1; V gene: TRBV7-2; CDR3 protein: CASRLDRGRMNTEAFF
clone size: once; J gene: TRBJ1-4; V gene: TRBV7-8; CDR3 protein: CASSLAGTGNEKLFF
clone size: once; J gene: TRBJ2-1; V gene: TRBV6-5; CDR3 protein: CASSPQGPGYNEQFF
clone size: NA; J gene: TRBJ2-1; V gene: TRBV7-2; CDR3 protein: CASSFLMASEVLFENEQFF
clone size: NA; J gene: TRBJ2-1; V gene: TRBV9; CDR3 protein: CASSGRDRGHNEQFF